This TCR beta chain originates from a study of cytomegalovirus exposure and HLA in healthy donors. Germline-derived CDR1 and CDR2 are SGHAT and FQNNGV. The CDR3 length is 14 residues. The V end lost 8 bases, the J end lost 4 bases, and 18 bases lay between the germline ends. A remark on this clone: The antigen is not known.

The primer mix had 60 Vbeta and 13 Jbeta primers. Assay: immunoSEQ multiplex PCR; the TCRdb copy retains only in-frame clones and omits some. The sample records approximately 240,000 clones, about 80% being singletons. Study-level points and caveats: It was reported that the classifier diagnosed cytomegalovirus status with high specificity and sensitivity in both the original and validation cohorts.

The sequence was collected from a woman aged 55 to 70 in good health and CMV-seropositive. The chain joins TRBV11-2 to TRBJ2-7; D unclear. The specimen was PBMCs. The CDR3, as DNA: TGTGCCAGCGGTCACAACCCAGCGCCTTACGAGCAGTACTTC. Protein: CASGHNPAPYEQYF.